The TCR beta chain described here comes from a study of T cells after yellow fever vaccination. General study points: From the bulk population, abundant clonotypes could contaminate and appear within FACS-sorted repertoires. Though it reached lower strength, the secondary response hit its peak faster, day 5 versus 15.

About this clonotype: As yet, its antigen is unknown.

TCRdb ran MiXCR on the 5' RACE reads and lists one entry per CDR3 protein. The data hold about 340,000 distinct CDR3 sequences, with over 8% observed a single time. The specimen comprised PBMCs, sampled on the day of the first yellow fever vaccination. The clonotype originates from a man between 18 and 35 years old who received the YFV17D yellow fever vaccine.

The DNA for the CDR3 is TGTGCCAGCAGCCCCGTGGTTAGCGGGGCCCCCAATGAGCAGTTCTTC. Amino acid sequence: CASSPVVSGAPNEQFF. The chain joins TRBV7-3 to TRBJ2-1; 8 bases map to TRBD2. V was pared by 5 bases and J by 6 bases, with 12 bases of the junction left unmatched. CDR1 and CDR2 from the germline V gene are SGHTA and FQGTGA. This CDR3 is 16 amino acids long. The whole variable domain, remainder taken from reference TRBV7-3 and TRBJ2-1, is GAGVSQTPSNKVTEKGKYVELRCDPISGHTALYWYRQSLGQGPEFLIYFQGTGAADDSGLPNDRFFAVRPEGSVSTLKIQRTERGDSAVYLCASSPVVSGAPNEQFFGPGTRLTVL.